These 21 T cell receptor beta chains originate from one sample sequenced in a study of shared clonotypes between healthy human individuals. The assay was immunoSEQ multiplex PCR, and TCRdb's table has in-frame clones only and misses some. The sample includes some 2 million clones, 95% seen only once; the top ten take 0.13%. Sequenced: naive CD4+ T cells sorted from blood. The subset here: CD45RA+ positively selected. These receptor sequences come from a young man in good health.

The V and J genes are TRBV6-6 and TRBJ2-7, with D possibly TRBD2 on 5 matching bases. Trimming removed 0 bases at V and 6 bases at J, with 18 bases between. The CDR3 is 16 amino acids. Germline-derived CDR1 and CDR2 are MNHNY and SVGAGI (reference sequence). The CDR3 protein is CASSYSTTLGSGEQYF. As DNA, the CDR3 is TGTGCCAGCAGTTACTCGACTACGCTGGGCTCGGGCGAGCAGTACTTC.

On this clone: The same CDR3 arises from other DNA sequences in this sample as well. The genes are TRBV2 and TRBJ2-7; D remains ambiguous. In germline, CDR1 is SNHLY, CDR2 FYNNEI. Trimming pared 8 bases from V and 2 bases from J, leaving 7 bases between. The CDR3 extends over 11 amino acids. The CDR3 is CASSLTYEQYF. The CDR3 DNA is TGTGCCAGCTCCTTAACCTACGAGCAGTACTTC.

This chain joins TRBV9 and TRBJ1-6; the D is unclear. The germline V and J ends were trimmed by 0 bases and 13 bases, with 8 bases remaining between them. Per germline, CDR1 SGDLS and CDR2 YYNGEE. The CDR3 is 12 amino acids. The DNA for the CDR3 is TGTGCCAGCAGCGTAGGAGCCCCTCCCCTCCACTTT. Translating it yields CASSVGAPPLHF.

The chain joins TRBV5-1 to TRBJ2-1; tentatively, D is TRBD1 or TRBD2 (5 bases each). Between the trimmed V and J ends, which lost 0 bases and 1 base, there was a span of 14 bases. The CDR3 is 17 residues long. In germline, CDR1 is SGHRS, CDR2 YFSETQ. The CDR3 coding sequence is TGCGCCAGCAGCTTGGCACCGGGGCTTAGGTCCTACAATGAGCAGTTCTTC. It is translated as CASSLAPGLRSYNEQFF.

The genes are TRBV11-2 and TRBJ2-5; D perhaps matches TRBD2 (6 bases). CDR1 and CDR2 (germline): SGHAT, FQNNGV. The ends were cut back, 5 bases at V and 5 bases at J, with 15 bases in the middle. This CDR3 has 14 amino acids. The CDR3 sequence is CASSRLTSLETQYF. The DNA for the CDR3 is TGTGCCAGCAGCCGACTAACTAGCCTGGAGACCCAGTACTTC.

This clone was seen only once. This chain links TRBV7-9 with TRBJ1-2, with TRBD1 identical over 7 bases. This CDR3 has 12 residues. The V and J ends lost 5 bases and 13 bases, in that order; junction bases with no gene match: 10. In germline, CDR1 is SEHNR, CDR2 FQNEAQ (reference sequence). CDR3 sequence: CASSRDSGIGTF. The CDR3 coding sequence is TGTGCCAGCAGCCGGGACAGCGGGATCGGCACCTTC.

The rearrangement links TRBV5-1 to TRBJ2-7, with 8 bases identical to TRBD2. V gave up 6 bases and J gave up 3 bases; unmatched junction bases: 8. Germline-derived CDR1 and CDR2 are SGHRS and YFSETQ. The CDR3 runs to 14 residues. The CDR3 sequence: CASTPSGGNYEQYF. Here the CDR3 DNA reads TGCGCCAGCACCCCAAGCGGGGGAAACTACGAGCAGTACTTC.

This chain links TRBV6-5 with TRBJ1-4, with TRBD1 identical over 7 bases. This CDR3 is built from 15 residues. Germline V gene lookup returns CDR1 MNHEY and CDR2 SVGAGI. V gave up 4 bases and J gave up 4 bases; unmatched junction bases: 6. CDR3 sequence reads: CASSFTQGNNEKLFF. The CDR3 coding sequence is TGTGCCAGCAGTTTTACACAGGGGAATAATGAAAAACTGTTTTTT.

The chain combines TRBV6-6 with TRBJ1-1; perhaps TRBD1 as D (6 bases). Trimming removed 6 bases at V and 1 base at J, with 12 bases between. Germline values: CDR1 MNHNY, CDR2 SVGAGI (reference sequence). CDR3 length equals 14 residues. The CDR3 loop is CASSQQGQNTEAFF. The CDR3 nucleotides read TGTGCCAGCAGCCAACAGGGTCAGAACACTGAAGCTTTCTTT.

This clone was picked up one time. The chain is built from TRBV5-1 and TRBJ2-1; TRBD2 matches at 7 bases. There are 16 residues in the CDR3. V trimming: 4 bases; J trimming: 2 bases; junction bases outside the gene matches: 9. Germline V lookup: CDR1 SGHRS, CDR2 YFSETQ. For the CDR3, the DNA is TGCGCCAGCAGCCTGGGAGGGCCGGGGACCTACAATGAGCAGTTCTTC. Its protein is CASSLGGPGTYNEQFF.

This chain joins TRBV14 and TRBJ2-5; D ambiguous. This CDR3 has 11 amino acids. The germline V gene has CDR1 SGHDN and CDR2 FVKESK. Trimming shortened V by 3 bases and J by 3 bases, and 2 bases separated the two germline ends. The CDR3 sequence: CASSHKETQYF. The CDR3 nucleotides read TGTGCCAGCAGCCACAAAGAGACCCAGTACTTC.

The J gene is TRBJ2-7, the V gene TRBV18; 9 nucleotides line up with TRBD1. CDR3 length: 14 residues. Trimming removed 5 bases from V and 3 bases from J; junction bases left unmatched: 5. Germline V gives CDR1 KGHSH, CDR2 LQKENI. The CDR3 here is CASSGDRENYEQYF. The DNA for the CDR3 is TGTGCCAGCTCAGGGGACAGGGAGAACTACGAGCAGTACTTC.

This chain uses TRBV27 with TRBJ2-1, with D perhaps matching TRBD1 or TRBD2 (5 bases each). V lost 7 bases and J 8 bases, leaving 21 bases between the germline ends. Germline V gives CDR1 MNHEY, CDR2 SMNVEV (reference sequence). The CDR3 totals 15 residues. The CDR3, as DNA: TGTGCCAGCAAGATTTCGGGGCGCGGTATCTATGAGCAGTTCTTC. Translated: CASKISGRGIYEQFF.

The chain carries TRBV7-2 and TRBJ2-7; 8 bases align to TRBD1. The CDR3 totals 14 residues. V was pared by 5 bases and J by 3 bases, with 6 bases of the junction left unmatched. The germline V gene encodes CDR1 SGHTA and CDR2 FQGNSA. The DNA for the CDR3 is TGTGCCAGCAGCCCGGGACAGGTATACTACGAGCAGTACTTC. It is translated as CASSPGQVYYEQYF.

The chain links TRBV7-9 to TRBJ1-5, with 7 bases aligning to TRBD1. J lost 1 base, V lost 2 bases, and 5 bases had no gene match. Germline V CDR1 and CDR2: SEHNR, FQNEAQ (reference sequence). The CDR3 sequence is 16 residues long. CDR3 nucleotide sequence: TGTGCCAGCAGCTTAACCACAGGGGCAAGCAATCAGCCCCAGCATTTT. Translation: CASSLTTGASNQPQHF.

The CDR3 DNA sequence: TGTGCCAGCAGCTTTCCTCCCGGGACAGGTAAACAAGAGACCCAGTACTTC. This gives the protein CASSFPPGTGKQETQYF. The chain joins TRBV5-4 to TRBJ2-5; 8 positions match TRBD1. Trimming took 2 bases from V and 2 from J; bases not matched to a gene: 11. Per germline, CDR1 SGHNT and CDR2 YYREEE (reference sequence). The CDR3 is 17 residues long.

This sequence joins TRBV7-9 and TRBJ2-2; possible D gene TRBD2, 6 bases. The germline V and J ends were trimmed by 4 bases and 6 bases, with 12 bases remaining between them. The CDR3 runs to 14 residues. Germline lookup yields CDR1 SEHNR and CDR2 FQNEAQ (reference sequence). CDR3 loop: CASSSSGVAGELFF. CDR3 bases: TGTGCCAGCAGCTCCTCGGGGGTTGCCGGGGAGCTGTTTTTT.

V and J are TRBV5-1 and TRBJ2-2; TRBD1 matches 12 bases. The CDR3 sequence is 17 residues long. With V trimmed by 0 bases and J by 2 bases, 2 bases remained unmatched. Germline-derived CDR1 and CDR2 are SGHRS and YFSETQ. The DNA for the CDR3 is TGCGCCAGCAGCTTGGCCGGGACAGGGGGCAACACCGGGGAGCTGTTTTTT. Translation: CASSLAGTGGNTGELFF.

The V and J genes are TRBV19 and TRBJ1-5, with TRBD1 matching over 7 bases. With V trimmed by 4 bases and J by 0 bases, 6 bases remained unmatched. Germline-derived CDR1 and CDR2 are LNHDA and SQIVND (reference sequence). The CDR3 is made up of 16 amino acids. As DNA, the CDR3 is TGTGCCAGTAGTACGAGACAGGGACCTAGCAATCAGCCCCAGCATTTT. This sequence encodes CASSTRQGPSNQPQHF.

CDR3 residues: CASSPTGYTEAFF. CDR3 nucleotide sequence: TGTGCCAGCAGCCCGACAGGGTACACTGAAGCTTTCTTT. V gene TRBV11-2 combines with J gene TRBJ1-1, with TRBD1 identical over 7 bases. The CDR3 runs 13 residues. The V gene's germline CDR1 is SGHAT and CDR2 FQNNGV. After removal of 5 bases from V and 3 bases from J, the junction contained 3 bases not matched to a gene.

The chain employs TRBV5-4 and TRBJ1-2; D remains ambiguous. V gave up 4 bases and J gave up 3 bases, with 10 bases separating them. This CDR3 comprises 13 residues. The germline CDR1 and CDR2 sequences are SGHNT and YYREEE (reference sequence). CDR3 bases: TGTGCCAGCAGCCCGGGCCGGGACTATGGCTACACCTTC. Protein sequence: CASSPGRDYGYTF.